This T cell receptor (beta chain) derives from a study of cytomegalovirus exposure and HLA in healthy donors. PCR involved 60 Vbeta and 13 Jbeta primers. The method was immunoSEQ multiplex PCR; TCRdb's version includes in-frame clones alone and lacks a portion of them. Altogether about 170,000 clones are present, about three quarters being singletons, with the ten largest covering 2.5% to 3.5%. Remarks on this clone: Its antigen remains unidentified.

V was pared by 4 bases and J by 2 bases, with 2 bases of the junction left unmatched. The germline gives CDR1 PRHDT, CDR2 FYEKMQ (reference sequence). The CDR3 is 13 amino acids. Study-level findings and limits: Rare sequences made up most TCRs, while some public TCRs were found in many donors. Donor immune exposure was known only as CMV serostatus. Later on, an analysis showed TCR association rates differing by HLA locus, with DRB1 the most and HLA-C the fewest. In a later analysis, at a false discovery rate of 0.05, approximately 16,000 TCR beta sequences matched HLA alleles.

The clonotype was recovered from a female donor in good health and CMV-seronegative. The material sequenced was PBMCs. The chain joins TRBV13 to TRBJ2-7, with 7 bases aligning to TRBD1. The CDR3 nucleotides read TGTGCCAGCAGCTACGACAGGGCCTACGAGCAGTACTTC. This codes for CASSYDRAYEQYF.